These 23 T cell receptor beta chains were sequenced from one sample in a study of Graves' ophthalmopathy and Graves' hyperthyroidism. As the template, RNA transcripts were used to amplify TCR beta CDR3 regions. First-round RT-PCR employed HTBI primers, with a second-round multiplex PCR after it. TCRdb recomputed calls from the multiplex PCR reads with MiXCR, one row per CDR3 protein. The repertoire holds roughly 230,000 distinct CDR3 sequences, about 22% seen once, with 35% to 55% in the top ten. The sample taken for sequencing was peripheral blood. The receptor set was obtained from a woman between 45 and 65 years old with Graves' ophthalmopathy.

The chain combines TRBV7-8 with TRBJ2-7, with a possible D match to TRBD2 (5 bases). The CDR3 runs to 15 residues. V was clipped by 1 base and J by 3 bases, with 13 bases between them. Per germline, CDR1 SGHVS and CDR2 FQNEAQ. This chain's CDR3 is CASSLGAGIHYEQYF. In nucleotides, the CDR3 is TGTGCCAGCAGCTTAGGAGCCGGGATACACTACGAGCAGTACTTC.

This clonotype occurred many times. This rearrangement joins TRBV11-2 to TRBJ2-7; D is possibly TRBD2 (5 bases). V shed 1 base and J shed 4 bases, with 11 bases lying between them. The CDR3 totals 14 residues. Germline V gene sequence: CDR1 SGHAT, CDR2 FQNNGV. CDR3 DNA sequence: TGTGCCAGCAGCTTAGTGGGCGGGCCGTACGAGCAGTACTTC. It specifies CASSLVGGPYEQYF.

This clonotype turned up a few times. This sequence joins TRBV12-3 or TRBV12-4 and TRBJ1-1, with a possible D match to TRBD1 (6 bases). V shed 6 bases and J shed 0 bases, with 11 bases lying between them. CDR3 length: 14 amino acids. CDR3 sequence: CASRDDRMNTEAFF. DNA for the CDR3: TGTGCCAGCAGGGACGACAGGATGAACACTGAAGCTTTCTTT.

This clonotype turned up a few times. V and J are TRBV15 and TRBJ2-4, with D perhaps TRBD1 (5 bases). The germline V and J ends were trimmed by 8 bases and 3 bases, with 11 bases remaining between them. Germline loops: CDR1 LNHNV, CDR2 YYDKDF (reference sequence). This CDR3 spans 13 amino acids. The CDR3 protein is CATLGEDKNIQYF. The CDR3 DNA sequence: TGTGCCACCTTAGGGGAAGACAAAAACATTCAGTACTTC.

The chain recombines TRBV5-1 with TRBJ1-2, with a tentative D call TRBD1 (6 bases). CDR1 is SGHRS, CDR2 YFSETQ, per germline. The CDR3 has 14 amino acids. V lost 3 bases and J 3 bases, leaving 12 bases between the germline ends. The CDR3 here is CASSYTPGDYGYTF. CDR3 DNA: TGCGCCAGCAGCTATACTCCAGGGGACTATGGCTACACCTTC.

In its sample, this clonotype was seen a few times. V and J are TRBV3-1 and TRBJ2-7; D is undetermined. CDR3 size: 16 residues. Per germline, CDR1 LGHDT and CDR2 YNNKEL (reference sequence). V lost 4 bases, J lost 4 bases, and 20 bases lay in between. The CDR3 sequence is CASSLNPRTEYYEQYF. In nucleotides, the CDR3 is TGTGCCAGCAGCCTGAATCCAAGGACGGAATATTACGAGCAGTACTTC.

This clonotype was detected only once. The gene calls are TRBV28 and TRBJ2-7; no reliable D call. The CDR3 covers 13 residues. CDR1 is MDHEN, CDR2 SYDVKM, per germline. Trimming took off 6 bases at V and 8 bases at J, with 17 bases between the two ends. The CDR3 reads CASSLAFRQKQYF. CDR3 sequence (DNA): TGTGCCAGCAGCTTAGCTTTTCGGCAGAAGCAGTACTTC.

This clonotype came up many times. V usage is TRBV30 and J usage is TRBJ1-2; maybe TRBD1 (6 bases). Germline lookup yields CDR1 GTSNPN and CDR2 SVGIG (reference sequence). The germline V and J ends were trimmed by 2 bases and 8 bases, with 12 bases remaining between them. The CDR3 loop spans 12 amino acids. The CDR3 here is CAWSPVGGGYTF. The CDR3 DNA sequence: TGTGCCTGGAGTCCTGTAGGGGGAGGCTACACCTTC.

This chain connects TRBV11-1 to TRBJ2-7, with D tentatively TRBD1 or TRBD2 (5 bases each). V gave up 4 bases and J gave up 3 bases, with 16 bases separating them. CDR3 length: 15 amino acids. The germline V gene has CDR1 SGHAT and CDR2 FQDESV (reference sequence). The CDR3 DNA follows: TGTGCCAGCAGCTCCAGGGACCCACTCCTCTACGAGCAGTACTTC. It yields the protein CASSSRDPLLYEQYF.

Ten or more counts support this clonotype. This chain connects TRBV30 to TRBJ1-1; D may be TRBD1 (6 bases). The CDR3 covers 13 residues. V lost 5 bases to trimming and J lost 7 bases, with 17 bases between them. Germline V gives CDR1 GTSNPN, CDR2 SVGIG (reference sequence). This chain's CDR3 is CAWERGVTNEAFF. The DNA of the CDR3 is TGTGCCTGGGAGAGGGGGGTGACCAATGAAGCTTTCTTT.

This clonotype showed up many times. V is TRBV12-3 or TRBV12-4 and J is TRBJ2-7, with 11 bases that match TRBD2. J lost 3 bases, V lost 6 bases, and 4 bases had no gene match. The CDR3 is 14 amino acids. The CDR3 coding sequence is TGTGCCAGCAGCTTAACTAGCGGGAGCTACGAGCAGTACTTC. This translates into CASSLTSGSYEQYF.

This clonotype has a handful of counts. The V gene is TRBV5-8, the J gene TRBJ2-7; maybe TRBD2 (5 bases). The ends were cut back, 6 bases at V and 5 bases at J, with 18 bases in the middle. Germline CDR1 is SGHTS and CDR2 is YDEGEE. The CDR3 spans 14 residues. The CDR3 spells CASIPLGSRNEQYF. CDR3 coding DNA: TGTGCCAGCATCCCCCTGGGGAGCCGAAACGAGCAGTACTTC.

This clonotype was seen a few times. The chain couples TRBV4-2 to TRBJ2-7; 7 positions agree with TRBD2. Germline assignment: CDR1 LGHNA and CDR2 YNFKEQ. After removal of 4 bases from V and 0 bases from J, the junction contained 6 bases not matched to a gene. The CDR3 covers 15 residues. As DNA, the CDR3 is TGTGCCAGCAGCCGCCGAAGCGGGGTCTCCTACGAGCAGTACTTC. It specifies CASSRRSGVSYEQYF.

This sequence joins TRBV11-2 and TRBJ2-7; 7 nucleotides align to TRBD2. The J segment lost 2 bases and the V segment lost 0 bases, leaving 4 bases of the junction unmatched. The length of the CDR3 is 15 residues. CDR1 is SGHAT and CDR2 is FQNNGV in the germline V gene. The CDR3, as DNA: TGTGCCAGCAGCTTAGATGGCGGGAGTCCCTACGAGCAGTACTTC. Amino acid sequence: CASSLDGGSPYEQYF.

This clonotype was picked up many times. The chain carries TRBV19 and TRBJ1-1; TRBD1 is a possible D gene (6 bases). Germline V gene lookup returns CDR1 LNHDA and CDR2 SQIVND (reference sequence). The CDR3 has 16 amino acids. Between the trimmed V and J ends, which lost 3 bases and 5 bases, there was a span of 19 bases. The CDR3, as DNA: TGTGCCAGTAGTATGCAGCTGGGGGCCAGTGGGACTGAAGCTTTCTTT. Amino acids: CASSMQLGASGTEAFF.

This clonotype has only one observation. This CDR3 reads CASSVSLANYGYTF. The CDR3 bases are TGTGCCAGCAGCGTCAGCCTAGCTAACTATGGCTACACCTTC. The genes are TRBV9 and TRBJ1-2; unclear D gene. In germline, CDR1 is SGDLS, CDR2 YYNGEE. The CDR3 spans 14 residues. The ends were cut back, 2 bases at V and 0 bases at J, with 8 bases in the middle.

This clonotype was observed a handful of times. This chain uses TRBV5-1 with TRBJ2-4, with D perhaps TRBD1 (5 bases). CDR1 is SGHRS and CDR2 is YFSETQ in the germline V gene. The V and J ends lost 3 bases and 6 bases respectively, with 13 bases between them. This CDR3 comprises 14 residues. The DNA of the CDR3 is TGCGCCAGCAGCTACCCAGACAGCCGAAACATTCAGTACTTC. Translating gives CASSYPDSRNIQYF.

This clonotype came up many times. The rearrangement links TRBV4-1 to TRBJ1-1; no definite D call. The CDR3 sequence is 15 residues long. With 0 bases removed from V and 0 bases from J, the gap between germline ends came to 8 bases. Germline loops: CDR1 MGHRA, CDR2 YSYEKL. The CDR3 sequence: CASSQEAELNTEAFF. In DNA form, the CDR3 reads TGCGCCAGCAGCCAAGAAGCGGAACTGAACACTGAAGCTTTCTTT.

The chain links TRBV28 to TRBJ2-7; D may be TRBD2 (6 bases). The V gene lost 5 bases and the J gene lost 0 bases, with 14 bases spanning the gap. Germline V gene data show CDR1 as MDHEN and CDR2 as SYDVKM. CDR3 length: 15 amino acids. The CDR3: CASSAPGLSSYEQYF. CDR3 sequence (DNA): TGTGCCAGCAGTGCCCCCGGACTAAGCTCCTACGAGCAGTACTTC.

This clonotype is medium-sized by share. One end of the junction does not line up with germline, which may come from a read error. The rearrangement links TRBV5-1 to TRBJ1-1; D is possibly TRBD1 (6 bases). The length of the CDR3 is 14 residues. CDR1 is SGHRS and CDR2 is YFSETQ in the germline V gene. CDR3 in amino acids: CASSLGGLNTEAFF. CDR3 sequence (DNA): TGTGCCAGCAGCCTCGGGGGCCTGAACACTGAAGCTTTCTTT.

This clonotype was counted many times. In DNA form, the CDR3 reads TGTGCCAGCAGTCCCGCCAAGGTAGCTTTCTTT. This sequence encodes CASSPAKVAFF. The chain links TRBV28 to TRBJ1-1; no clear D gene. This CDR3 has 11 amino acids. V shed 5 bases and J shed 10 bases, with 11 bases lying between them. Germline values: CDR1 MDHEN, CDR2 SYDVKM.

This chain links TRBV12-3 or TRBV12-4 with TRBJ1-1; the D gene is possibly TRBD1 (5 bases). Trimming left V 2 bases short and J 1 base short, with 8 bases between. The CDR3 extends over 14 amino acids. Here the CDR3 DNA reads TGTGCCAGCAGTTTATGGGACCGGAACACTGAAGCTTTCTTT. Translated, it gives CASSLWDRNTEAFF.

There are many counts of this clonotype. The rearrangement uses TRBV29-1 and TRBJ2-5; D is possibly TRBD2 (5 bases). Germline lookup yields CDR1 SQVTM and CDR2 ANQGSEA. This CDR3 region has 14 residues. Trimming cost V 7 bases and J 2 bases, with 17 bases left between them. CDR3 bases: TGCAGCGGGGTTTTTCGGGGTCGGCAAGAGACCCAGTACTTC. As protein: CSGVFRGRQETQYF.